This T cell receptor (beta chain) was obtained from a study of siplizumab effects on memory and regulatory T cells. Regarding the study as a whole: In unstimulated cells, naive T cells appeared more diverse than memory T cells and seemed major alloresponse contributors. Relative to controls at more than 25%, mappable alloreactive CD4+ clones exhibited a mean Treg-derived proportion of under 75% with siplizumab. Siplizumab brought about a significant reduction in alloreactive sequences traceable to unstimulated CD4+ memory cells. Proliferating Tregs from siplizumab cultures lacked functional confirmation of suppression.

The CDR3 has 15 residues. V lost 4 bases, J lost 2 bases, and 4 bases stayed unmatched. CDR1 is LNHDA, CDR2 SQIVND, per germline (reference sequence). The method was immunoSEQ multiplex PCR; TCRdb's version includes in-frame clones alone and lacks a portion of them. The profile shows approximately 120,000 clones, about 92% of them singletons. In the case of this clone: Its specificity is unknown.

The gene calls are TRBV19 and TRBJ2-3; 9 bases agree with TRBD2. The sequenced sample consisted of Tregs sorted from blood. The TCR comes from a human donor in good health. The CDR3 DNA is TGTGCCAGTAGTACTGGACTAGCGATCACAGATACGCAGTATTTT. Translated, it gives CASSTGLAITDTQYF. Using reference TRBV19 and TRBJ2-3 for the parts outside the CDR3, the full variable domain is DGGITQSPKYLFRKEGQNVTLSCEQNLNHDAMYWYRQDPGQGLRLIYYSQIVNDFQKGDIAEGYSVSREKKESFPLTVTSAQKNPTAFYLCASSTGLAITDTQYFGPGTRLTVL.